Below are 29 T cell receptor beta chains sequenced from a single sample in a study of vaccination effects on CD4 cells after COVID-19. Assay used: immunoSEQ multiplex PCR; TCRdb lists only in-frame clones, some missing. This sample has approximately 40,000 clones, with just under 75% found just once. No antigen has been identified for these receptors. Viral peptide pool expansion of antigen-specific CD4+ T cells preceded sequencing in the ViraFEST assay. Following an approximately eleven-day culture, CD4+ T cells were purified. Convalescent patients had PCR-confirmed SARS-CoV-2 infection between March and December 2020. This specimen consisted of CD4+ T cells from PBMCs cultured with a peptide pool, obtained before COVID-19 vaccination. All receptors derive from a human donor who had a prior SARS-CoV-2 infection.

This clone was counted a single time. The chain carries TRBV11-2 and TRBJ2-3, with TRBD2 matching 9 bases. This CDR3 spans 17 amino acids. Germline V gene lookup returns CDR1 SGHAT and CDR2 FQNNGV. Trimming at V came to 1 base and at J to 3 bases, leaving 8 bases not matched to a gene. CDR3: CASSLVVVAGVTDTQYF. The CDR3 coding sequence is TGTGCCAGCAGCTTAGTGGTAGTAGCGGGAGTTACAGATACGCAGTATTTT.

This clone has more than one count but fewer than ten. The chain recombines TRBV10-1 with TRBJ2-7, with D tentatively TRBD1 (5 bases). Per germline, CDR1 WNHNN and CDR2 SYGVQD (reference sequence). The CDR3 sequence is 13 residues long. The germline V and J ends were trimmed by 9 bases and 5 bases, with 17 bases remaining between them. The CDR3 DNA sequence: TGCGCCAGGTGTACAGGATCTTGGGACGAGCAGTACTTC. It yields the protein CARCTGSWDEQYF.

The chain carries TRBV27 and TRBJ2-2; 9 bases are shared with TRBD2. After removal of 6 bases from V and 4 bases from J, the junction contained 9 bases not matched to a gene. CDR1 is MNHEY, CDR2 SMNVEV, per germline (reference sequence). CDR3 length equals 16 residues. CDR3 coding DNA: TGTGCCAGCAGGATTAGCGGGAGTCGTATCACCGGGGAGCTGTTTTTT. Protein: CASRISGSRITGELFF.

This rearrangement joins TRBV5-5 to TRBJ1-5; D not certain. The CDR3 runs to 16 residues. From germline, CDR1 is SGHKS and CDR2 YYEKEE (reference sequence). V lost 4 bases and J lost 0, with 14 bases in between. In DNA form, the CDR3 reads TGTGCCAGCAGCCCCGTAGGGCCGTATAGCAATCAGCCCCAGCATTTT. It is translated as CASSPVGPYSNQPQHF.

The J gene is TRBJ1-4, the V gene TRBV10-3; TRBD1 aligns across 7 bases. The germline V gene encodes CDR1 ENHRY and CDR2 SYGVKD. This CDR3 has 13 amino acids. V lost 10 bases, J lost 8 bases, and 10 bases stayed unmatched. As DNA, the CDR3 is TGTGCCACTAACCGGGACAGAAGCGAAAAACTGTTTTTT. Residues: CATNRDRSEKLFF.

The CDR3, as DNA: TGCGCCAGCAGCTACCTAGGGGTTGCTAATGAAAAACTGTTTTTT. Protein product: CASSYLGVANEKLFF. The V and J genes are TRBV5-1 and TRBJ1-4, with D possibly TRBD1 on 5 matching bases. The germline V and J ends were trimmed by 3 bases and 3 bases, with 12 bases remaining between them. CDR1 and CDR2 (germline): SGHRS, YFSETQ. The length of the CDR3 is 15 residues.

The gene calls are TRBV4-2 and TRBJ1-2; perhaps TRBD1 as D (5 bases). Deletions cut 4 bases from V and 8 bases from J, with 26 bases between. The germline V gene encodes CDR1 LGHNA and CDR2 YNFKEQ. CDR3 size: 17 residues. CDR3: CASSRRQTRAPLDGYTF. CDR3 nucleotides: TGTGCCAGCAGCCGAAGACAGACCCGCGCGCCGCTCGACGGCTACACCTTC.

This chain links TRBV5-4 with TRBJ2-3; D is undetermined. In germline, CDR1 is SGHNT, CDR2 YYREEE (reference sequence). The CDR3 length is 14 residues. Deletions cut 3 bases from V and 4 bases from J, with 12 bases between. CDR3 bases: TGTGCCAGCAGCTCCCGGAGTATGGCAGATACGCAGTATTTT. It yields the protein CASSSRSMADTQYF.

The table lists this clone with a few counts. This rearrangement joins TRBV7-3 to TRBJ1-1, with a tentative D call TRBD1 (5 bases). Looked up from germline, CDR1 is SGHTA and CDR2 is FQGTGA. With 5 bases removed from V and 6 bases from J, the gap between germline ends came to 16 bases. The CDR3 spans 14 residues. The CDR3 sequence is CASSLRGGMAEAFF. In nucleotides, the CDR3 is TGTGCCAGCAGCCTAAGGGGTGGGATGGCTGAAGCTTTCTTT.

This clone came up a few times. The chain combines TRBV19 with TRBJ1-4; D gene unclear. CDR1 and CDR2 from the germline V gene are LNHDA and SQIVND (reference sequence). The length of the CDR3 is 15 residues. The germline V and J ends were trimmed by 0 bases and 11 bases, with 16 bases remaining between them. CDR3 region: CASSIDPQSVDKLFF. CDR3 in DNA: TGTGCCAGTAGTATAGATCCACAGTCAGTTGACAAACTGTTTTTT.

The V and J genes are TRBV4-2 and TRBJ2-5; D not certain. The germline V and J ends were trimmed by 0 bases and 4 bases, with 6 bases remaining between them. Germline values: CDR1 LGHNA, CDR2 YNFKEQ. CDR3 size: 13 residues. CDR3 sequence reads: CASSQDRRETQYF. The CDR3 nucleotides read TGTGCCAGCAGCCAAGATAGAAGAGAGACCCAGTACTTC.

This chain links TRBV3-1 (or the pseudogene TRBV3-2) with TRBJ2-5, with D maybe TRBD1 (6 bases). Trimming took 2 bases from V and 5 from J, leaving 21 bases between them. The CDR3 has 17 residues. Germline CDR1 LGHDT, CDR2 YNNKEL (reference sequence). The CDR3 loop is CASSQPLAAGQGETQYF. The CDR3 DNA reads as TGTGCCAGCAGCCAACCCCTGGCTGCGGGTCAGGGGGAGACCCAGTACTTC.

CDR3: CATSETLLGRPGQETQYF. CDR3 nucleotide sequence: TGTGCCACCAGTGAAACACTGCTAGGTCGGCCTGGACAAGAGACCCAGTACTTC. The rearrangement uses TRBV24-1 and TRBJ2-5; D ambiguous. CDR3 length equals 18 residues. Germline loops: CDR1 KGHDR, CDR2 SFDVKD. V lost 4 bases, J lost 2 bases, and 22 bases lay in between.

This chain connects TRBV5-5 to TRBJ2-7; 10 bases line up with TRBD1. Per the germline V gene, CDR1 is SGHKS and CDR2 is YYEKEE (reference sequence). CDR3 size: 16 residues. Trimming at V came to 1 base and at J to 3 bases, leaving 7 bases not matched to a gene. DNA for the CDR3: TGTGCCAGCAGCTTGTCCTGGACAGGGGGACTCTACGAGCAGTACTTC. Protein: CASSLSWTGGLYEQYF.

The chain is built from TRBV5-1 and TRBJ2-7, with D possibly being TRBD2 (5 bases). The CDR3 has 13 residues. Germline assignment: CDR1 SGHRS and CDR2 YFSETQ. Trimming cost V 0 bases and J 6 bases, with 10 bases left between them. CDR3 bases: TGCGCCAGCAGCTTGGTTGAGGGATTCGAGCAGTACTTC. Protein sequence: CASSLVEGFEQYF.

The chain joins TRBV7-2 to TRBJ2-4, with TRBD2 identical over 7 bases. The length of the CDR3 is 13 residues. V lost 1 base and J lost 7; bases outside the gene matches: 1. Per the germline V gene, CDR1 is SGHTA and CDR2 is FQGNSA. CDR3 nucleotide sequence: TGTGCCAGCAGCTTAGGGGGGGGGAACATTCAGTACTTC. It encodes CASSLGGGNIQYF.

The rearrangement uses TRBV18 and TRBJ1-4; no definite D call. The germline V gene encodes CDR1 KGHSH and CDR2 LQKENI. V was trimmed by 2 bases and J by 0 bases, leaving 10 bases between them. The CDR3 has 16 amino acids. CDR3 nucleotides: TGTGCCAGCTCACCATGGCCCGGTGCAACTAATGAAAAACTGTTTTTT. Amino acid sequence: CASSPWPGATNEKLFF. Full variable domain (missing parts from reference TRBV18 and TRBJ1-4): NAGVMQNPRHLVRRRGQEARLRCSPMKGHSHVYWYRQLPEEGLKFMVYLQKENIIDESGMPKERFSAEFPKEGPSILRIQQVVRGDSAAYFCASSPWPGATNEKLFFGSGTQLSVL.

The CDR3 sequence: CASSEHGNYGYTF. CDR3 in DNA: TGTGCCAGCAGTGAGCACGGTAACTATGGCTACACCTTC. This rearrangement joins TRBV6-1 to TRBJ1-2, with D hard to call. Germline CDR1 and CDR2: MNHNS and SASEGT. V lost 3 bases and J lost 1, with 6 bases in between. The CDR3 loop spans 13 amino acids.

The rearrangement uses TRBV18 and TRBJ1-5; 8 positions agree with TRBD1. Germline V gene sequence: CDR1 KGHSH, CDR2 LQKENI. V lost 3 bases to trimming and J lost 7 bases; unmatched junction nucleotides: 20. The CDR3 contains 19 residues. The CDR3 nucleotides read TGTGCCAGCTCACCTTCGGACAGGGCGACGCAGCGATCACGGCAGCCCCAGCATTTT. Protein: CASSPSDRATQRSRQPQHF.

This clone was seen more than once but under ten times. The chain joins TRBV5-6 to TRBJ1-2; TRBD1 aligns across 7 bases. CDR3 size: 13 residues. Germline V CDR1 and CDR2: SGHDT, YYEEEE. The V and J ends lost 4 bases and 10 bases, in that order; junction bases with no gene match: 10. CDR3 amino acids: CASSKDRSPTYTF. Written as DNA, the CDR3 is TGTGCCAGCAGCAAGGACAGGTCCCCCACCTACACCTTC.

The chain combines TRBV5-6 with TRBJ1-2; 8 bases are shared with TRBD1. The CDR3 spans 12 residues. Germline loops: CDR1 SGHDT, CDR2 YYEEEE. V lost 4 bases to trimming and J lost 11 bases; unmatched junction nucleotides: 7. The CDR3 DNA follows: TGTGCCAGCAGCCCCGGACAGGGAGGATACACCTTC. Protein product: CASSPGQGGYTF. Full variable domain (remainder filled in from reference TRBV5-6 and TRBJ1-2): DAGVTQSPTHLIKTRGQQVTLRCSPKSGHDTVSWYQQALGQGPQFIFQYYEEEERQRGNFPDRFSGHQFPNYSSELNVNALLLGDSALYLCASSPGQGGYTFGSGTRLTVV.

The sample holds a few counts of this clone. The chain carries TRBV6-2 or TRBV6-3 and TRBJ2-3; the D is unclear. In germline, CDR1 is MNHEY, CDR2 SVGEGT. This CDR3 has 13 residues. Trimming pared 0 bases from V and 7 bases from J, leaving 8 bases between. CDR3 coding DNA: TGTGCCAGCAGTTACTCCCGGACCCATACGCAGTATTTT. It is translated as CASSYSRTHTQYF.

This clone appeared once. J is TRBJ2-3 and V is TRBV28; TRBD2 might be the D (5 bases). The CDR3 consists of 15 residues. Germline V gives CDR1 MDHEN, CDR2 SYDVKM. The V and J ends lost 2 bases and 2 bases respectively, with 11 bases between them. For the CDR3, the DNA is TGTGCCAGCAGTTTAGTGGAGGAAATCACAGATACGCAGTATTTT. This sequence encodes CASSLVEEITDTQYF.

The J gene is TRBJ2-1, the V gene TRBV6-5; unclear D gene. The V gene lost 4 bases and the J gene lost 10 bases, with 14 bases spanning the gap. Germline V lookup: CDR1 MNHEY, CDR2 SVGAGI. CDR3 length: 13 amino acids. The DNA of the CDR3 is TGTGCCAGCAGTTCTCCTTATCGAAGAGAGCAGTTCTTC. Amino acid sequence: CASSSPYRREQFF.

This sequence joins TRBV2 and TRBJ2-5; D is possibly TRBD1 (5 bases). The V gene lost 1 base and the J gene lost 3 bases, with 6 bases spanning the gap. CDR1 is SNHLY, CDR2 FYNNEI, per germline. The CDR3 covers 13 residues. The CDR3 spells CASSEEQEETQYF. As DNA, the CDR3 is TGTGCCAGCAGTGAAGAACAGGAAGAGACCCAGTACTTC.

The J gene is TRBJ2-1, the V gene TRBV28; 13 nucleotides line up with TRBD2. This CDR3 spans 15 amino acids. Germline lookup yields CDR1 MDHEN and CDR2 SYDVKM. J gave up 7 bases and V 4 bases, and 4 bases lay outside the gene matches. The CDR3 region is CASSSLAGGVNEQFF. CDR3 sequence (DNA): TGTGCCAGCAGTTCACTAGCGGGAGGGGTAAATGAGCAGTTCTTC.

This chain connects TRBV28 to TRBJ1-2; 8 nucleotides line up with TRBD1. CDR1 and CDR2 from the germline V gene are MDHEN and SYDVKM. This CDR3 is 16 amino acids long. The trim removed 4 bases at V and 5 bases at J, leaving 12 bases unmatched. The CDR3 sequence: CASSSGQGFRMYGYTF. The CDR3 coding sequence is TGTGCCAGCAGTTCAGGACAGGGTTTTCGGATGTATGGCTACACCTTC.

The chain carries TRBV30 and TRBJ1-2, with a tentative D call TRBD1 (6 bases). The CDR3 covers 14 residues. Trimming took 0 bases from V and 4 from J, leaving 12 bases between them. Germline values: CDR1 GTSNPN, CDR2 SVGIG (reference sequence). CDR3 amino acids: CAWSVRGAVYGYTF. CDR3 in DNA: TGTGCCTGGAGTGTTCGGGGGGCGGTCTATGGCTACACCTTC.

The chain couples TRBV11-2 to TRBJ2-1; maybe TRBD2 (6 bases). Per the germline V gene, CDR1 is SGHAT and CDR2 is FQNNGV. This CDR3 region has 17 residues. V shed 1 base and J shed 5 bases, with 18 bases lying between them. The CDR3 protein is CASSLGGGKDYHNEQFF. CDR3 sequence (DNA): TGTGCCAGCAGCTTAGGTGGAGGGAAGGATTACCACAATGAGCAGTTCTTC.